The 27 T cell receptor beta chains below come from one sample, sequenced in a study of control samples from healthy donors and cancer patients. Some clones are missing from TCRdb's copy, which holds only in-frame ones; the method was immunoSEQ multiplex PCR. This table holds fewer than 120,000 clones, 88% found once. Input material: PBMCs. The origin of the receptors is a woman aged 55-75 years with lung cancer.

The J gene is TRBJ1-5, the V gene TRBV18; unclear D gene. Trimming took off 5 bases at V and 4 bases at J, with 15 bases between the two ends. The CDR3 is made up of 15 amino acids. Germline-derived CDR1 and CDR2 are KGHSH and LQKENI. CDR3 amino acids: CASSSTDGQNQPQHF. Here the CDR3 DNA reads TGTGCCAGCTCATCAACGGACGGGCAGAATCAGCCCCAGCATTTT.

This clone was seen a handful of times. The V gene is TRBV6-6, the J gene TRBJ1-1; a possible D gene is TRBD1 (5 bases). Trimming left V 6 bases short and J 5 bases short, with 10 bases between. Germline CDR1 MNHNY, CDR2 SVGAGI (reference sequence). The CDR3 consists of 12 residues. The CDR3 region is CASSRRQTEAFF. In nucleotides, the CDR3 is TGTGCCAGCAGCCGTAGACAGACTGAAGCTTTCTTT.

The V gene is TRBV2, the J gene TRBJ2-5, with D unresolved. The CDR3 sequence is 11 residues long. Germline V CDR1 and CDR2: SNHLY, FYNNEI. Trimming cost V 6 bases and J 10 bases, with 12 bases left between them. This CDR3 is CASSYPPGQYF. The CDR3 bases are TGTGCCAGCAGCTATCCCCCGGGCCAGTACTTC.

CDR3 residues: CASTNLWETGGSEKLFF. The DNA of the CDR3 is TGTGCCAGCACCAACCTCTGGGAGACAGGTGGGAGCGAAAAACTGTTTTTT. V usage is TRBV7-9 and J usage is TRBJ1-4, with D possibly matching TRBD1 (6 bases). Germline V lookup: CDR1 SEHNR, CDR2 FQNEAQ (reference sequence). Trimming took off 7 bases at V and 8 bases at J, with 26 bases between the two ends. This CDR3 has 17 amino acids. The full variable domain, in which reference TRBV7-9 and TRBJ1-4 provide the parts outside the CDR3, is DTGVSQNPRHKITKRGQNVTFRCDPISEHNRLYWYRQTLGQGPEFLTYFQNEAQLEKSRLLSDRFSAERPKGSFSTLEIQRTEQGDSAMYLCASTNLWETGGSEKLFFGSGTQLSVL.

The genes are TRBV28 and TRBJ2-1, with 14 nucleotides matching TRBD2. V shed 3 bases and J 10 bases; nucleotides not matched to a gene: 11. The CDR3 contains 17 residues. CDR1 is MDHEN and CDR2 is SYDVKM in the germline V gene. CDR3 residues: CASSFFQTSGGAREQFF. DNA of the CDR3: TGTGCCAGCAGTTTCTTCCAGACTAGCGGGGGGGCCCGGGAGCAGTTCTTC.

The V call is TRBV4-2, the J call TRBJ2-3; 10 nucleotides agree with TRBD2. The V segment lost 0 bases and the J segment 6 bases; nucleotides outside the gene matches: 9. The CDR3 is 17 residues long. The germline V gene encodes CDR1 LGHNA and CDR2 YNFKEQ. For the CDR3, the DNA is TGTGCCAGCAGCCAAGACCCAGCGGGGGGGATTAGGGATACGCAGTATTTT. Its protein is CASSQDPAGGIRDTQYF.

This rearrangement joins TRBV24-1 to TRBJ2-2; perhaps TRBD1 as D (5 bases). V lost 4 bases to trimming and J lost 6 bases, with 20 bases between them. CDR3 length: 17 residues. The V gene's germline CDR1 is KGHDR and CDR2 SFDVKD. CDR3 amino acids: CATSDPSQGVNPGELFF. The CDR3 DNA reads TGTGCCACCAGTGACCCTTCGCAGGGTGTCAACCCCGGGGAGCTGTTTTTT.

The chain employs TRBV29-1 and TRBJ1-2, with 7 bases aligning to TRBD1. Germline V gives CDR1 SQVTM, CDR2 ANQGSEA. The V segment lost 4 bases and the J segment 2 bases; nucleotides outside the gene matches: 10. The CDR3 length is 15 residues. The CDR3 sequence: CSVVGFQGENYGYTF. The CDR3, as DNA: TGCAGCGTTGTAGGGTTTCAGGGGGAAAACTATGGCTACACCTTC.

The chain has TRBV18 and TRBJ1-1; a weak D match, TRBD1 (5 bases). Germline V gene lookup returns CDR1 KGHSH and CDR2 LQKENI. V gave up 3 bases and J gave up 4 bases, with 12 bases separating them. CDR3 length: 14 amino acids. The CDR3 DNA reads as TGTGCCAGCTCACCGCAGGAAGGGGTCACTGAAGCTTTCTTT. It is translated as CASSPQEGVTEAFF.

This sequence joins TRBV9 and TRBJ1-1; TRBD1 might be the D (6 bases). Trimming stripped 0 bases from V and 0 bases from J, with 12 bases between. The CDR3 extends over 16 amino acids. Germline values: CDR1 SGDLS, CDR2 YYNGEE. The CDR3 region is CASSVEGRGLNTEAFF. CDR3 DNA: TGTGCCAGCAGCGTAGAAGGTAGGGGGTTGAACACTGAAGCTTTCTTT.

The V and J genes are TRBV7-2 and TRBJ2-3; D is ambiguous. The CDR3 totals 13 residues. CDR1 and CDR2 (germline): SGHTA, FQGNSA. The germline V and J ends were trimmed by 1 base and 4 bases, with 6 bases remaining between them. The CDR3 bases are TGTGCCAGCAGCTTAGGGACCCCAGATACGCAGTATTTT. Translating gives CASSLGTPDTQYF.

The chain has TRBV2 and TRBJ2-5, with D maybe TRBD2 (6 bases). CDR1 and CDR2 from the germline V gene are SNHLY and FYNNEI. V lost 11 bases and J lost 2, with 15 bases in between. The length of the CDR3 is 13 residues. The CDR3 reads CAGAFGGQETQYF. The DNA of the CDR3 is TGTGCCGGGGCGTTTGGGGGGCAAGAGACCCAGTACTTC.

The chain carries TRBV30 and TRBJ1-1, with D uncertain. The CDR3 is 13 amino acids. The germline V gene has CDR1 GTSNPN and CDR2 SVGIG (reference sequence). V lost 2 bases and J 2 bases, leaving 9 bases between the germline ends. CDR3: CAWSLEGNTEAFF. The CDR3 DNA is TGTGCCTGGAGTTTGGAGGGAAACACTGAAGCTTTCTTT.

This clone was counted once. The gene calls are TRBV3-1 (or the pseudogene TRBV3-2) and TRBJ2-1; D is tentatively TRBD1 or TRBD2 (5 bases each). Germline V CDR1 and CDR2: LGHDT, YNNKEL (reference sequence). Deletions cut 0 bases from V and 2 bases from J, with 11 bases between. The CDR3 loop spans 16 amino acids. CDR3 protein: CASSQDKRGPYNEQFF. For the CDR3, the DNA is TGTGCCAGCAGCCAAGATAAGAGGGGACCCTACAATGAGCAGTTCTTC.

The genes are TRBV6-5 and TRBJ1-2; a possible D gene is TRBD1 (5 bases). Germline CDR1 is MNHEY and CDR2 is SVGAGI. The V and J ends lost 8 bases and 1 base respectively, with 14 bases between them. This CDR3 region has 14 residues. CDR3 residues: CASARGSLNYGYTF. In DNA, the CDR3 is TGTGCCAGCGCCCGGGGCAGCCTTAACTATGGCTACACCTTC.

The V and J genes are TRBV5-1 and TRBJ1-4, with 10 bases matching TRBD1. Looked up from germline, CDR1 is SGHRS and CDR2 is YFSETQ. The CDR3 sequence is 17 residues long. Trimming cost V 0 bases and J 7 bases; bases outside gene matches: 9. The CDR3 spells CASSLAPGQGTTEKLFF. The CDR3 DNA follows: TGCGCCAGCAGCTTGGCCCCGGGACAGGGGACAACTGAAAAACTGTTTTTT.

In its sample, this clone was seen a few times. The chain couples TRBV4-3 to TRBJ2-3; D is unresolved. The CDR3 spans 15 residues. The germline V gene has CDR1 LGHNA and CDR2 YSLEER. Between the trimmed V and J ends, which lost 1 base and 0 bases, there was a span of 8 bases. CDR3 nucleotide sequence: TGCGCCAGCAGCCAAGGATCGGCAAGCACAGATACGCAGTATTTT. This translates into CASSQGSASTDTQYF.

The chain has TRBV6-2 or TRBV6-3 and TRBJ1-5, with no clear D. CDR1 is MNHEY and CDR2 is SVGEGT in the germline V gene. The CDR3 is made up of 18 amino acids. Trimming took 3 bases from V and 6 from J, leaving 24 bases between them. In DNA form, the CDR3 reads TGTGCCAGCAGTTATTCGGCCTCCGGGCTCATACAATTTCAGCCCCAGCATTTT. Translating it yields CASSYSASGLIQFQPQHF.

This clone was counted once. CDR3 nucleotides: TGTGCCAGCAGTTTCTCAGTCGGGGGGGAGACCCAGTACTTC. Its translation: CASSFSVGGETQYF. V gene TRBV6-5 combines with J gene TRBJ2-5; 7 bases are a match to TRBD2. CDR3 size: 14 residues. Germline V gene sequence: CDR1 MNHEY, CDR2 SVGAGI. Trimming removed 4 bases from V and 5 bases from J; junction bases left unmatched: 7.

This rearrangement joins TRBV12-3 or TRBV12-4 to TRBJ1-1, with 7 nucleotides matching TRBD1. The V and J ends lost 6 bases and 5 bases, in that order; junction bases with no gene match: 6. This CDR3 contains 13 residues. The CDR3 region is CASRPTGRTEAFF. Written as DNA, the CDR3 is TGTGCCAGCAGGCCGACAGGGAGGACTGAAGCTTTCTTT.

The rearrangement links TRBV9 to TRBJ2-5; TRBD1 matches at 9 bases. J was trimmed by 4 bases and V by 3 bases; bases with no gene match: 13. The germline gives CDR1 SGDLS, CDR2 YYNGEE. This CDR3 has 17 residues. CDR3 DNA: TGTGCCAGCAGCGCCTCCCCGGGACAGGGTGGTGGAGAGACCCAGTACTTC. Protein sequence: CASSASPGQGGGETQYF.

The chain combines TRBV6-2 or TRBV6-3 with TRBJ2-7; TRBD2 matches at 7 bases. This CDR3 spans 16 amino acids. The germline V gene has CDR1 MNHEY and CDR2 SVGEGT. J lost 5 bases, V lost 0 bases, and 10 bases had no gene match. CDR3: CASSYSRTSIRNEQYF. The CDR3 nucleotides are TGTGCCAGCAGTTACTCCCGGACTAGTATTCGCAACGAGCAGTACTTC.

This clone was recorded a few times. The chain links TRBV6-5 to TRBJ2-1; D not certain. This CDR3 spans 13 amino acids. V lost 7 bases and J lost 0, with 7 bases in between. Germline values: CDR1 MNHEY, CDR2 SVGAGI. The CDR3 is CASKQSSYNEQFF. CDR3 bases: TGTGCCAGCAAGCAAAGCTCCTACAATGAGCAGTTCTTC.

The J gene is TRBJ2-7, the V gene TRBV28; no definite D call. The germline V and J ends were trimmed by 4 bases and 6 bases, with 7 bases remaining between them. The CDR3 loop spans 11 amino acids. CDR1 MDHEN and CDR2 SYDVKM come from the germline V gene. The CDR3 nucleotides are TGTGCCAGCAGTTCCTCCGTCGAGCAGTACTTC. It is translated as CASSSSVEQYF.

The chain has TRBV3-1 (or the pseudogene TRBV3-2) and TRBJ2-7; D remains unclear. This CDR3 comprises 13 residues. The germline gives CDR1 LGHDT, CDR2 YNNKEL (reference sequence). Trimming shortened V by 2 bases and J by 0 bases, and 5 bases separated the two germline ends. The CDR3 DNA reads as TGTGCCAGCAGCCAACTCGGCTCCTACGAGCAGTACTTC. It yields the protein CASSQLGSYEQYF.

The J gene is TRBJ2-1, the V gene TRBV11-2; 9 nucleotides agree with TRBD2. J was trimmed by 5 bases and V by 6 bases; bases with no gene match: 11. Per germline, CDR1 SGHAT and CDR2 FQNNGV. The CDR3 extends over 16 amino acids. CDR3 coding DNA: TGTGCCAGCAGGCCACTAGGCGGGAGGGCCCACAATGAGCAGTTCTTC. This sequence encodes CASRPLGGRAHNEQFF. Supplemented by reference TRBV11-2 and TRBJ2-1, the full variable domain reads EAGVAQSPRYKIIEKRQSVAFWCNPISGHATLYWYQQILGQGPKLLIQFQNNGVVDDSQLPKDRFSAERLKGVDSTLKIQPAKLEDSAVYLCASRPLGGRAHNEQFFGPGTRLTVL.

The chain recombines TRBV30 with TRBJ2-3; the match to TRBD1 covers 10 bases. Looked up from germline, CDR1 is GTSNPN and CDR2 is SVGIG (reference sequence). The V segment lost 2 bases and the J segment 0 bases; nucleotides outside the gene matches: 8. The CDR3 totals 17 residues. The CDR3 nucleotides read TGTGCCTGGAGTCGACAGGGGGCCCACACAAGCACAGATACGCAGTATTTT. Translated: CAWSRQGAHTSTDTQYF.